The next 12 T cell receptor beta chains were all read from a single sample in a study of T cells in Graves' hyperthyroidism and ophthalmopathy (dated by TCRdb to between 2018 and 2020). The library was obtained by multiplex PCR. TCRdb shows the sequencer as Illumina HiSeq 2000. Amplification of TCR beta CDR3 regions was carried out from RNA transcripts. The first round of RT-PCR for the TCR CDR3 was performed with the HTBI primer set and the Qiagen OneStep RT-PCR kit. In-frame beta chains were kept once TCRdb had trimmed the public reads at Q25 with fastp and called clones with MiXCR. Rows with a matching CDR3 protein are joined into one entry that keeps the most common DNA and genes. The sample table records around 340,000 distinct CDR3 sequences; roughly a fifth of these occur just once. The ten most abundant clones make up 50% of the sample. Material for sequencing was blood. These receptors were collected from a woman aged 45-60 years with Graves' hyperthyroidism.

The chain couples TRBV11-2 to TRBJ1-4, with 9 bases aligning to TRBD1. Losses at the gene ends were 5 bases for V and 6 bases for J; bases not matched to a gene: 10. Germline V gene sequence: CDR1 SGHAT, CDR2 FQNNGV. The CDR3 covers 16 residues. The CDR3 DNA reads TGTGCCAGCAGCATTAATCCGCGACAGGGGGATGAAAAACTGTTTTTT. It translates to CASSINPRQGDEKLFF.

The chain combines TRBV5-6 with TRBJ2-7, with D possibly being TRBD2 (5 bases). Germline V gene sequence: CDR1 SGHDT, CDR2 YYEEEE. The CDR3 sequence is 15 residues long. V was cut by 5 bases and J by 4 bases, with 19 bases left in between. CDR3 nucleotide sequence: TGTGCCAGCAGTTTCCGGGGTGTTAGTTCGTACGAGCAGTACTTC. This encodes CASSFRGVSSYEQYF.

This clonotype was detected many times. The chain uses TRBV28 and TRBJ2-1; 11 bases map to TRBD1. From germline, CDR1 is MDHEN and CDR2 SYDVKM. The CDR3 consists of 16 residues. V trimming: 2 bases; J trimming: 8 bases; junction bases outside the gene matches: 8. Written as DNA, the CDR3 is TGTGCCAGCAGTTTAACCGGGACAGGGGGTTACGATGAGCAGTTCTTC. Protein: CASSLTGTGGYDEQFF.

Ten or more counts support this clonotype. This chain uses TRBV30 with TRBJ1-6, with D maybe TRBD1 (6 bases). The germline V and J ends were trimmed by 5 bases and 5 bases, with 13 bases remaining between them. Germline values: CDR1 GTSNPN, CDR2 SVGIG (reference sequence). CDR3 length: 14 amino acids. CDR3 coding DNA: TGTGCCTGGGCCCAGGGGAACCATAATTCACCCCTCCACTTT. This encodes CAWAQGNHNSPLHF. Using reference TRBV30 and TRBJ1-6 for the parts outside the CDR3, the full variable domain is SQTIHQWPATLVQPVGSPLSLECTVEGTSNPNLYWYRQAAGRGLQLLFYSVGIGQISSEVPQNLSASRPQDRQFILSSKKLLLSDSGFYLCAWAQGNHNSPLHFGNGTRLTVT.

The sample holds many counts of this clonotype. This chain connects TRBV20-1 to TRBJ1-1; TRBD1 might be the D (6 bases). Germline loops: CDR1 DFQATT, CDR2 SNEGSKA (reference sequence). This CDR3 spans 15 amino acids. V gave up 0 bases and J gave up 0 bases, with 11 bases separating them. The CDR3: CSARESQGMNTEAFF. The CDR3 DNA reads as TGCAGTGCTAGAGAGAGCCAGGGGATGAACACTGAAGCTTTCTTT.

This clonotype was seen more than once but under ten times. The chain recombines TRBV6-1 with TRBJ1-2; D might be TRBD1 (5 bases). Trimming took 5 bases from V and 4 from J, leaving 11 bases between them. Germline V lookup: CDR1 MNHNS, CDR2 SASEGT. The CDR3 contains 13 residues. The CDR3 nucleotides are TGTGCCAGCAGTCAGACAGCGTTCTATGGCTACACCTTC. It is translated as CASSQTAFYGYTF.

The rearrangement links TRBV28 to TRBJ1-1, with unresolved D. The CDR3 is 15 amino acids. The V gene lost 3 bases and the J gene lost 8 bases, with 19 bases spanning the gap. Germline V gene lookup returns CDR1 MDHEN and CDR2 SYDVKM. CDR3 residues: CASSLLTRRVAEAFF. CDR3 coding DNA: TGTGCCAGCAGTTTGTTGACGCGGCGTGTAGCGGAAGCTTTCTTT.

This clonotype was found many times. Here the CDR3 reads CASSPGRQLNTEAFF. DNA of the CDR3: TGTGCCAGCTCTCCGGGAAGACAGCTGAACACTGAAGCTTTCTTT. The chain joins TRBV18 to TRBJ1-1, with D possibly TRBD1 on 5 matching bases. Germline CDR1 reads KGHSH; CDR2 reads LQKENI. The CDR3 totals 15 residues. Trimming stripped 6 bases from V and 0 bases from J, with 14 bases between.

This chain links TRBV19 with TRBJ2-2, with a weak D call TRBD2 (5 bases). CDR3 size: 11 residues. Germline CDR1 is LNHDA and CDR2 is SQIVND (reference sequence). Trimming took off 11 bases at V and 5 bases at J, with 9 bases between the two ends. DNA for the CDR3: TGTGCCGCCCGCGGGACCGGGGAGCTGTTTTTT. Translating gives CAARGTGELFF.

J is TRBJ1-1 and V is TRBV9, with no clear D. The germline V and J ends were trimmed by 0 bases and 6 bases, with 9 bases remaining between them. The CDR3 is made up of 13 amino acids. Per the germline V gene, CDR1 is SGDLS and CDR2 is YYNGEE. The CDR3 loop reads CASSVVGSPEAFF. The CDR3 DNA reads TGTGCCAGCAGCGTAGTAGGTAGCCCTGAAGCTTTCTTT. Complete variable domain (other parts from reference TRBV9 and TRBJ1-1): DSGVTQTPKHLITATGQRVTLRCSPRSGDLSVYWYQQSLDQGLQFLIQYYNGEERAKGNILERFSAQQFPDLHSELNLSSLELGDSALYFCASSVVGSPEAFFGQGTRLTVV.

The chain uses TRBV6-2 or TRBV6-3 and TRBJ2-2, with 7 nucleotides matching TRBD1. With 7 bases clipped from V and 3 bases from J, the junction kept 8 bases outside the gene matches. Germline V gene sequence: CDR1 MNHEY, CDR2 SVGEGT. This CDR3 is built from 15 residues. The CDR3 region has the DNA TGTGCCAGCACCTCCAGGGGGTTACACACCGGGGAGCTGTTTTTT. It yields the protein CASTSRGLHTGELFF.

At least ten counts were recorded for this clonotype. The chain's CDR3 is CASSDPAAGAFF. The CDR3 DNA reads as TGTGCCAGCAGTGATCCGGCTGCGGGGGCTTTCTTT. The chain uses TRBV2 and TRBJ1-1; D gene unclear. Trimming left V 3 bases short and J 11 bases short, with 13 bases between. Germline values: CDR1 SNHLY, CDR2 FYNNEI. The CDR3 consists of 12 residues.